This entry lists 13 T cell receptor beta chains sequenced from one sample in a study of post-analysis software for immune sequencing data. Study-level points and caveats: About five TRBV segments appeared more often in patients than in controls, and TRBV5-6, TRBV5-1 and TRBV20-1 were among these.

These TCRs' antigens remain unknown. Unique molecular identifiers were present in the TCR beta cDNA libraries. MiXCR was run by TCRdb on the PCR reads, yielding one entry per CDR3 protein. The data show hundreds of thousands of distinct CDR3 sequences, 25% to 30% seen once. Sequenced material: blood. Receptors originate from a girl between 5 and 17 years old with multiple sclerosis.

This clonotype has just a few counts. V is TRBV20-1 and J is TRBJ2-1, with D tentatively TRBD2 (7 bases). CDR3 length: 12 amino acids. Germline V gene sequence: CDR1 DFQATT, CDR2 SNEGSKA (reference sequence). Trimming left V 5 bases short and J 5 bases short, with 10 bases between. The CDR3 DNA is TGCAGTGCTGAGGGGGGGCACAATGAGCAGTTCTTC. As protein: CSAEGGHNEQFF.

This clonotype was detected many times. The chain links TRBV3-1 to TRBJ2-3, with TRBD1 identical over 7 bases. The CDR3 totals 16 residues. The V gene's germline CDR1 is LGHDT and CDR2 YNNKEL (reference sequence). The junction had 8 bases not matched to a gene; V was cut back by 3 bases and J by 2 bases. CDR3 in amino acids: CASSHQQGLLTDTQYF. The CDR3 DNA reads TGTGCCAGCAGCCACCAACAGGGGCTACTCACAGATACGCAGTATTTT.

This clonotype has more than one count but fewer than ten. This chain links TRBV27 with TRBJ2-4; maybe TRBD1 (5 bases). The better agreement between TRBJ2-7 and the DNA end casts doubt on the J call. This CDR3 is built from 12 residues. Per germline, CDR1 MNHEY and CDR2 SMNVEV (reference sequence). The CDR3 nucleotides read TGTGCCAGCAGACCAGGGATCGGCGAGCAGTACTTC. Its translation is CASRPGIGEQYF.

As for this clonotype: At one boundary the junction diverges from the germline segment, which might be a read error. CDR3 nucleotides: TGCAGCGCTAAAGTAACAGGAGTCCTCAATCAGCCCCAGCATTTT. Translating gives CSAKVTGVLNQPQHF. The chain employs TRBV20-1 and TRBJ1-5, with D tentatively TRBD1 (5 bases). The CDR3 contains 15 residues. Looked up from germline, CDR1 is DFQATT and CDR2 is SNEGSKA (reference sequence).

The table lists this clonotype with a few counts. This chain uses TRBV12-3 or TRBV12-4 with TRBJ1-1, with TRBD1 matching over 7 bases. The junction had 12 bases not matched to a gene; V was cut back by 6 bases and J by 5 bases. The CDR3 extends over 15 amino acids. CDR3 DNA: TGTGCCAGCAGCCCATTAAGACAGGGTTATACTGAAGCTTTCTTT. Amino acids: CASSPLRQGYTEAFF.

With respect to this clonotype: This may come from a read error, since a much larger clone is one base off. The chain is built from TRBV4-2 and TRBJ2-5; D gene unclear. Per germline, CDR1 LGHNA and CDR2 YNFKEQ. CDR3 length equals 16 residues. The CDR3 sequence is CASSRASTRPKETRYF. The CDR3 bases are TGTGCCAGCAGCCGCGCCTCGACGCGGCCAAAAGAGACCCGGTACTTC.

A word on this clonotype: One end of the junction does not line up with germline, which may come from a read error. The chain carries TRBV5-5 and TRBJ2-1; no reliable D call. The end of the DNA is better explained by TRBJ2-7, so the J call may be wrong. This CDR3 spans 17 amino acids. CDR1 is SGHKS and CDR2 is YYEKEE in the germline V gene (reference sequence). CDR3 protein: CAGSLRFSGEAYNEQYF. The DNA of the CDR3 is TGTGCCGGCAGCTTGCGATTTTCGGGTGAAGCCTACAATGAGCAGTACTTC.

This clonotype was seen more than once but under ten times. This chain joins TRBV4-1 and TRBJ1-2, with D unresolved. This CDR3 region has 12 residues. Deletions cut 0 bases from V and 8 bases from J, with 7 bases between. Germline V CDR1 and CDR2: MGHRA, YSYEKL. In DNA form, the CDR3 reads TGCGCCAGCAGCCAAGATGGGAAGGGCTACACCTTC. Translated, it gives CASSQDGKGYTF.

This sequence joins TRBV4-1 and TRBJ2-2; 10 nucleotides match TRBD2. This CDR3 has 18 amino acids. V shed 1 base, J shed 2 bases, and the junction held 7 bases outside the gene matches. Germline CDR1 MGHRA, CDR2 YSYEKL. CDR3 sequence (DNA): TGCGCCAGCAGCCAAGGCGCTAGCGGGGGCCTCAACACCGGGGAGCTGTTTTTT. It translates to CASSQGASGGLNTGELFF.

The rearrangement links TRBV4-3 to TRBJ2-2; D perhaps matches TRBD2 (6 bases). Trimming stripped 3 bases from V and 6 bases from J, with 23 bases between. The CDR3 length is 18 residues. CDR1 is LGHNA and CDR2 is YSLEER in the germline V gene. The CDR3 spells CASSQGTLVGDPSGELFF. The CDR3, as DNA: TGCGCCAGCAGCCAGGGGACTCTAGTGGGGGATCCGTCCGGGGAGCTGTTTTTT.

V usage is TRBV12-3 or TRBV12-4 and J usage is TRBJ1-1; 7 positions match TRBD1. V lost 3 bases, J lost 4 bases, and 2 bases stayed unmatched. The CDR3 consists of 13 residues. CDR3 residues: CASSFGTATEAFF. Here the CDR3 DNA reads TGTGCCAGCAGTTTCGGGACAGCCACTGAAGCTTTCTTT.

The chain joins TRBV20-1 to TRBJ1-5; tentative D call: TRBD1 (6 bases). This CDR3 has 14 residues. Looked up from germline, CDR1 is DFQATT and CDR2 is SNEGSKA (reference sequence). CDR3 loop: CGGRTASSNQPQHF. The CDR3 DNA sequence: TGCGGGGGAAGGACAGCCTCTAGCAATCAGCCCCAGCATTTT.

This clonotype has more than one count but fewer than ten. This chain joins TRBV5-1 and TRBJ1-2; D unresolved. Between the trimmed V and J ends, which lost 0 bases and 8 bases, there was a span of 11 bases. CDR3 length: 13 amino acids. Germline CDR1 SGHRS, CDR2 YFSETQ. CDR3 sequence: CASSLDQDRGYTF. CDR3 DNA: TGCGCCAGCAGCTTGGACCAAGATAGAGGCTACACCTTC. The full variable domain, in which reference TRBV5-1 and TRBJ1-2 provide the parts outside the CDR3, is KAGVTQTPRYLIKTRGQQVTLSCSPISGHRSVSWYQQTPGQGLQFLFEYFSETQRNKGNFPGRFSGRQFSNSRSEMNVSTLELGDSALYLCASSLDQDRGYTFGSGTRLTVV.